Listed here are 17 T cell receptor beta chains from one sample, sequenced in a study of blood T cell repertoires in COVID-19. Produced via immunoSEQ multiplex PCR; TCRdb's table is partial and in-frame only. The table includes 36,000 or so clones, less than 95% detected once. Sequences were obtained from peripheral blood. The receptor source for this set is a human donor in a cohort sampled during active COVID-19.

The chain links TRBV3-1 (or the pseudogene TRBV3-2) to TRBJ2-5, with TRBD2 matching 8 bases. Per the germline V gene, CDR1 is LGHDT and CDR2 is YNNKEL (reference sequence). V dropped 1 base and J dropped 6; count of bases not matched to a gene: 10. The CDR3 length is 16 residues. DNA for the CDR3: TGTGCCAGCAGCCAAGTGGAGGCGGGAGGAGGACAGACCCAGTACTTC. It encodes CASSQVEAGGGQTQYF.

The V call is TRBV27, the J call TRBJ1-5; 9 bases are a match to TRBD1. Germline V gene lookup returns CDR1 MNHEY and CDR2 SMNVEV (reference sequence). CDR3 length: 15 amino acids. J lost 3 bases, V lost 3 bases, and 3 bases had no gene match. CDR3 sequence: CASSFGTGNNQPQHF. Written as DNA, the CDR3 is TGTGCCAGCAGTTTTGGGACAGGGAACAATCAGCCCCAGCATTTT.

The chain links TRBV5-6 to TRBJ2-5; no clear D gene. The CDR3 is made up of 17 amino acids. V gave up 3 bases and J gave up 1 base, with 19 bases separating them. Germline V gene lookup returns CDR1 SGHDT and CDR2 YYEEEE. The CDR3: CASSWLGVSRPQETQYF. The CDR3 DNA follows: TGTGCCAGCAGCTGGCTAGGAGTAAGTCGGCCCCAAGAGACCCAGTACTTC.

The chain links TRBV5-4 to TRBJ2-3; D is ambiguous. Trimming took off 2 bases at V and 1 base at J, with 5 bases between the two ends. CDR1 is SGHNT, CDR2 YYREEE, per germline (reference sequence). The CDR3 spans 13 residues. The CDR3 sequence: CASSLQRTDTQYF. The CDR3 coding sequence is TGTGCCAGCAGCTTACAGCGCACAGATACGCAGTATTTT. The full variable domain, completed using reference TRBV5-4 and TRBJ2-3, is ETGVTQSPTHLIKTRGQQVTLRCSSQSGHNTVSWYQQALGQGPQFIFQYYREEENGRGNFPPRFSGLQFPNYSSELNVNALELDDSALYLCASSLQRTDTQYFGPGTRLTVL.

This clone was seen only once. CDR3 in DNA: TGCAGCGTTCGATCGGGAGCCGGCAATGAGCAGTTCTTC. Its translation: CSVRSGAGNEQFF. The chain joins TRBV29-1 to TRBJ2-1; possible D gene TRBD2, 6 bases. CDR1 SQVTM and CDR2 ANQGSEA come from the germline V gene. V lost 5 bases and J 6 bases, leaving 14 bases between the germline ends. The CDR3 loop spans 13 amino acids.

The table lists this clone with a few counts. This rearrangement joins TRBV27 to TRBJ1-6; 7 bases are a match to TRBD1. Germline trimming cut 3 bases from V and 7 bases from J; bases unmatched to any gene: 9. Germline V gene sequence: CDR1 MNHEY, CDR2 SMNVEV (reference sequence). CDR3 size: 16 residues. The DNA of the CDR3 is TGTGCCAGCAGTTTGGAACCGGGACAGATGAATTCACCCCTCCACTTT. This codes for CASSLEPGQMNSPLHF.

CDR3 in DNA: TGTGCCAGCAGCCGGAATCAGCCCCAGCATTTT. Translating gives CASSRNQPQHF. The genes are TRBV28 and TRBJ1-5; D is unclear. The V and J ends lost 6 bases and 4 bases respectively, with 4 bases between them. CDR1 and CDR2 (germline): MDHEN, SYDVKM. The length of the CDR3 is 11 residues.

The chain links TRBV2 to TRBJ2-3, with 8 nucleotides matching TRBD2. Germline V lookup: CDR1 SNHLY, CDR2 FYNNEI. The CDR3 is made up of 16 amino acids. Trimming at V came to 2 bases and at J to 2 bases, leaving 6 bases not matched to a gene. CDR3: CASSEFGRGITDTQYF. The CDR3 nucleotides are TGTGCCAGCAGTGAATTCGGGAGGGGCATCACAGATACGCAGTATTTT.

A few counts support this clone. The V gene is TRBV5-8, the J gene TRBJ1-5; D not resolved. Deletions cut 4 bases from V and 7 bases from J, with 12 bases between. Germline V lookup: CDR1 SGHTS, CDR2 YDEGEE. This CDR3 comprises 13 residues. CDR3 nucleotide sequence: TGTGCCAGCAGCCGGTCGATCCTCCAGCCCCAGCATTTT. Translation: CASSRSILQPQHF.

This chain connects TRBV7-8 to TRBJ2-7; D is unresolved. Germline lookup yields CDR1 SGHVS and CDR2 FQNEAQ. Trimming removed 2 bases from V and 3 bases from J, with 8 bases in between. The CDR3 is 13 residues long. The CDR3 DNA is TGTGCCAGCAGCTTACGCACAAACTACGAGCAGTACTTC. Its protein is CASSLRTNYEQYF.

The chain employs TRBV6-2 or TRBV6-3 and TRBJ2-7; the D gene is possibly TRBD2 (5 bases). The V end was cut by 6 bases, the J end by 2 bases, with 17 bases between. Germline V gene lookup returns CDR1 MNHEY and CDR2 SVGEGT. The CDR3 is 15 residues long. Here the CDR3 reads CASSPGRDLTYEQYF. The CDR3 DNA reads TGTGCCAGCAGCCCTGGGAGAGACCTCACCTACGAGCAGTACTTC.

This rearrangement joins TRBV11-2 to TRBJ2-1; 12 nucleotides align to TRBD2. Germline-derived CDR1 and CDR2 are SGHAT and FQNNGV. J lost 2 bases, V lost 5 bases, and 4 bases had no gene match. The CDR3 is 16 residues long. CDR3 in amino acids: CASSQTSGRAYNEQFF. The CDR3 DNA reads as TGTGCCAGCAGCCAGACTAGCGGGAGAGCCTACAATGAGCAGTTCTTC.

A single count supports this clone. This CDR3 reads CASSPLQGALIGPEAFF. The CDR3 DNA is TGTGCCAGCTCACCATTACAGGGGGCGTTAATTGGTCCTGAAGCTTTCTTT. The chain uses TRBV18 and TRBJ1-1; TRBD1 aligns across 9 bases. With V trimmed by 2 bases and J by 6 bases, 13 bases remained unmatched. Germline CDR1 and CDR2: KGHSH and LQKENI. CDR3 length equals 17 residues.

This chain connects TRBV18 to TRBJ2-7; possible D gene TRBD2, 6 bases. V lost 6 bases to trimming and J lost 3 bases, with 15 bases between them. The CDR3 is made up of 14 amino acids. Germline assignment: CDR1 KGHSH and CDR2 LQKENI. The CDR3 protein is CASSYGTRSYEQYF. CDR3 DNA sequence: TGTGCCAGCTCGTACGGGACTCGCAGCTACGAGCAGTACTTC. The entire variable domain, with the rest obtained from reference TRBV18 and TRBJ2-7, is as follows: NAGVMQNPRHLVRRRGQEARLRCSPMKGHSHVYWYRQLPEEGLKFMVYLQKENIIDESGMPKERFSAEFPKEGPSILRIQQVVRGDSAAYFCASSYGTRSYEQYFGPGTRLTVT.

V gene TRBV2 combines with J gene TRBJ2-7, with D perhaps matching TRBD1 (5 bases). The germline V gene encodes CDR1 SNHLY and CDR2 FYNNEI. The CDR3 length is 11 residues. The V gene lost 6 bases and the J gene lost 6 bases, with 9 bases spanning the gap. In DNA, the CDR3 is TGTGCCAGCAGGGGGCCCCTCGAGCAGTACTTC. Encoded protein: CASRGPLEQYF.

The V call is TRBV2, the J call TRBJ2-1; D is possibly TRBD1 (5 bases). V was pared by 6 bases and J by 7 bases, with 16 bases between. Germline CDR1 reads SNHLY; CDR2 reads FYNNEI. CDR3 length equals 14 residues. Written as DNA, the CDR3 is TGTGCCAGCAGGGGCAGGGTATACGGGAATGAGCAGTTCTTC. This translates into CASRGRVYGNEQFF.

The V gene is TRBV6-5, the J gene TRBJ2-7, with a possible D match to TRBD1 (5 bases). The V and J ends lost 0 bases and 3 bases respectively, with 9 bases between them. The CDR3 is 14 amino acids. Looked up from germline, CDR1 is MNHEY and CDR2 is SVGAGI. The CDR3 sequence: CASSYSSQGYEQYF. The DNA of the CDR3 is TGTGCCAGCAGTTACTCGTCGCAGGGCTACGAGCAGTACTTC.